Below, 18 T cell receptor beta chains from the same sample are listed, as sequenced in a study of metastatic and nonmetastatic thyroid tumors. With MiXCR, TCRdb called clones anew from the PCR reads. Of about 27,000 clones listed, 16% are singletons. Ahead of thyroid surgery, no patient had received treatment of any kind. Sequencing was carried out using blood. These receptors came from a male donor with papillary thyroid cancer or a benign thyroid nodule (not recorded which). Some clones in this sample may be carry-over from other donors' samples.

In its sample, this clone ranks as medium-sized. The chain has TRBV6-1 and TRBJ1-2, with 12 bases matching TRBD1. CDR1 MNHNS and CDR2 SASEGT come from the germline V gene. The length of the CDR3 is 15 residues. The ends lost 1 base at V and 7 bases at J; junction bases unmatched: 4. The CDR3 nucleotides are TGTGCCAGCAGTGAAGTGGGGACAGGGGGCTCTGGCTACACCTTC. Its protein product is CASSEVGTGGSGYTF.

The V call is TRBV19, the J call TRBJ2-5; D is tentatively TRBD1 or TRBD2 (6 bases each). CDR1 and CDR2 (germline): LNHDA, SQIVND (reference sequence). The CDR3 runs to 15 residues. The V end lost 3 bases, the J end lost 5 bases, and 16 bases lay between the germline ends. CDR3 nucleotides: TGTGCCAGTAGTATTGGGGGTGGAGGGGGGGAGACCCAGTACTTC. Amino acid sequence: CASSIGGGGGETQYF. The full variable domain, its missing parts supplied by reference TRBV19 and TRBJ2-5, is DGGITQSPKYLFRKEGQNVTLSCEQNLNHDAMYWYRQDPGQGLRLIYYSQIVNDFQKGDIAEGYSVSREKKESFPLTVTSAQKNPTAFYLCASSIGGGGGETQYFGPGTRLLVL.

At least ten counts were recorded for this clone. The chain is built from TRBV4-1 and TRBJ2-2; TRBD2 matches 10 bases. The CDR3 runs to 17 residues. Germline values: CDR1 MGHRA, CDR2 YSYEKL. Trimming cost V 4 bases and J 3 bases; bases outside gene matches: 8. CDR3 residues: CASSLGLAPDHTGELFF. Here the CDR3 DNA reads TGCGCCAGCAGCCTGGGACTAGCGCCAGATCACACCGGGGAGCTGTTTTTT.

This clone occurred many times. The CDR3: CATWSGGTGYTF. CDR3 DNA sequence: TGCGCCACCTGGTCAGGGGGAACGGGCTACACCTTC. This chain connects TRBV10-1 to TRBJ1-2; 7 positions match TRBD1. V was pared by 10 bases and J by 8 bases, with 10 bases of the junction left unmatched. Germline loops: CDR1 WNHNN, CDR2 SYGVQD (reference sequence). The CDR3 is 12 amino acids.

This clone was recorded many times. The J gene is TRBJ2-3, the V gene TRBV25-1, with 8 bases matching TRBD2. Trimming at V came to 3 bases and at J to 4 bases, leaving 6 bases not matched to a gene. The CDR3 totals 15 residues. Germline lookup yields CDR1 MGHDK and CDR2 SYGVNS. CDR3 in amino acids: CASSDPGGVSDTQYF. In DNA form, the CDR3 reads TGTGCCAGCAGTGACCCCGGGGGGGTCTCAGATACGCAGTATTTT.

This clone has ten or more counts. The gene calls are TRBV4-1 and TRBJ2-7; a possible D gene is TRBD2 (7 bases). Germline V lookup: CDR1 MGHRA, CDR2 YSYEKL. The CDR3 covers 19 residues. V was cut by 1 base and J by 3 bases, with 25 bases left in between. CDR3 sequence reads: CASSQVFSILGLGGYEQYF. CDR3 DNA sequence: TGCGCCAGCAGCCAAGTATTCAGTATATTAGGACTAGGGGGCTACGAGCAGTACTTC.

This clone was recorded at least ten times. The rearrangement links TRBV20-1 to TRBJ1-2; a possible D gene is TRBD1 (5 bases). Trimming cost V 5 bases and J 3 bases, with 16 bases left between them. Germline V gene data show CDR1 as DFQATT and CDR2 as SNEGSKA (reference sequence). The CDR3 runs to 14 residues. CDR3 region: CSAYAAQGHYGYTF. CDR3 nucleotides: TGCAGTGCTTACGCCGCCCAGGGACACTATGGCTACACCTTC.

The chain joins TRBV6-2 or TRBV6-3 to TRBJ2-3; D gene unclear. V shed 6 bases and J shed 2 bases, with 21 bases lying between them. Germline V gene lookup returns CDR1 MNHEY and CDR2 SVGEGT. This CDR3 has 17 residues. This CDR3 reads CASSSSVQSILTDTQYF. The CDR3 DNA reads TGTGCCAGCAGCTCGAGCGTGCAGTCCATCCTCACAGATACGCAGTATTTT.

This clone showed up many times. The chain recombines TRBV19 with TRBJ1-1; the match to TRBD1 covers 9 bases. The CDR3 covers 14 residues. Germline V lookup: CDR1 LNHDA, CDR2 SQIVND (reference sequence). J was trimmed by 3 bases and V by 7 bases; bases with no gene match: 6. CDR3 nucleotides: TGTGCCAGTATCCGTACAGGGGGCTACACTGAAGCTTTCTTT. Protein: CASIRTGGYTEAFF.

This clone was counted between two and nine times. One junction end disagrees with the germline gene, perhaps due to a read error. The chain uses TRBV28 and TRBJ2-1, with TRBD2 as a possible D gene (5 bases). The CDR3 extends over 14 amino acids. The germline V gene encodes CDR1 MDHEN and CDR2 SYDVKM. Written as DNA, the CDR3 is TGTGCCAGCAGTGGTGCTGCGGGCTACAATGATCAGTTCTTC. Residues: CASSGAAGYNDQFF.

This clone was seen a handful of times. The rearrangement joins TRBV6-5 to TRBJ2-7; D might be TRBD1 (6 bases). The CDR3 is 15 residues long. Deletions cut 4 bases from V and 2 bases from J, with 15 bases between. Germline lookup yields CDR1 MNHEY and CDR2 SVGAGI. The CDR3 protein is CASSLSTGPAYEQYF. The CDR3 bases are TGTGCCAGCAGTTTGTCTACAGGGCCTGCCTACGAGCAGTACTTC.

The chain uses TRBV18 and TRBJ2-1; D unresolved. Trimming removed 2 bases at V and 5 bases at J, with 16 bases between. This CDR3 has 16 residues. Germline values: CDR1 KGHSH, CDR2 LQKENI. The CDR3 DNA sequence: TGTGCCAGCTCACCAATATCTGGCAGCTCTAACAATGAGCAGTTCTTC. It yields the protein CASSPISGSSNNEQFF.

This clone appeared many times. The V call is TRBV7-9, the J call TRBJ1-2, with TRBD1 as a possible D gene (5 bases). Trimming took 1 base from V and 7 from J, leaving 16 bases between them. CDR3 length: 15 residues. Germline loops: CDR1 SEHNR, CDR2 FQNEAQ (reference sequence). In DNA form, the CDR3 reads TGTGCCAGCAGCTTAGGTCGGACAACCGTCGCTGGCTACACCTTC. This gives the protein CASSLGRTTVAGYTF.

The chain joins TRBV20-1 to TRBJ1-2, with a possible D match to TRBD1 (5 bases). The CDR3 loop spans 12 amino acids. The V gene's germline CDR1 is DFQATT and CDR2 SNEGSKA (reference sequence). The ends were cut back, 6 bases at V and 5 bases at J, with 13 bases in the middle. The CDR3 here is CSATAGSYGYTF. CDR3 bases: TGCAGTGCAACCGCAGGGTCATATGGCTACACCTTC.

Ten or more counts support this clone. The chain couples TRBV4-2 to TRBJ2-7; TRBD1 aligns across 8 bases. V dropped 0 bases and J dropped 7; count of bases not matched to a gene: 11. The CDR3 is made up of 16 amino acids. CDR1 is LGHNA and CDR2 is YNFKEQ in the germline V gene. In nucleotides, the CDR3 is TGTGCCAGCAGCCAAGAATGGGCAGTCACAGGGGGTGAGCAGTACTTC. Encoded protein: CASSQEWAVTGGEQYF.

With respect to this clone: At one end the junction does not follow the germline gene, possibly because of a read error. The chain links TRBV6-2 or TRBV6-3 to TRBJ2-2, with D perhaps TRBD1 or TRBD2 (6 bases each). Germline CDR1 MNHEY, CDR2 SVGEGT. The CDR3 spans 15 residues. CDR3 bases: TGTGCCAGCAGTTACAGCCGGGGGCGGACCGGGCAGCTGTTTTTT. This gives the protein CASSYSRGRTGQLFF.

This clone was picked up many times. The rearrangement links TRBV5-1 to TRBJ1-1; D not certain. Germline V gene sequence: CDR1 SGHRS, CDR2 YFSETQ. V was cut by 7 bases and J by 1 base, with 14 bases left in between. The CDR3 has 14 amino acids. The CDR3 loop is CASGFGSGNTEAFF. CDR3 nucleotides: TGCGCCAGCGGGTTCGGGAGTGGGAACACTGAAGCTTTCTTT.

The V gene is TRBV12-3 or TRBV12-4, the J gene TRBJ1-1, with TRBD1 matching 7 bases. This CDR3 has 11 amino acids. J gave up 11 bases and V 3 bases, and 3 bases lay outside the gene matches. The DNA for the CDR3 is TGTGCCAGCAGTTTCGACAGGGTTGCTTTCTTT. Translation gives CASSFDRVAFF.